These T cell receptor beta chains were read from a single sample in a study of T cell repertoires in cytomegalovirus infection. TCRdb itself ran the reads through MiXCR, one entry per CDR3 protein. The sample lists a few hundred thousand distinct CDR3 sequences, 25% occurring once. Antigens for these TCRs are unknown. The specimen comprised cultured PBMCs, sampled from culture after CMV antigen stimulation. These receptors originate from a human donor in good health (CMV status not recorded). Some clones in this sample may be carry-over from other donors' samples. The CDR3 runs from the conserved cysteine through the conserved F or W. The D gene is left open where the match is weak. Rows give clone size only sometimes, using once, few, many, or a class for an expanded clone.

len	abundance	v_gene	d_gene	j_gene	CDR3aa	CDR3nt
12	-	TRBV12-5	-	TRBJ1-1	CASAIIEAEAFF	TGTGCTAGTGCCATCATAGAGGCTGAAGCTTTCTTT
15	few	TRBV10-2	-	TRBJ1-4	CASSDGGTTNEKLFF	TGCGCCAGCAGTGATGGGGGGACAACTAATGAAAAACTGTTTTTT
15	few	TRBV27	TRBD1	TRBJ1-2	CASSPPGQGLYGYTF	TGTGCCAGCAGTCCTCCGGGACAGGGATTATATGGCTACACCTTC
14	-	TRBV24-1	TRBD1	TRBJ1-1	CATSDPGTGLGAFF	TGTGCCACCAGTGATCCGGGGACAGGCCTCGGAGCTTTCTTT
15	-	TRBV27	-	TRBJ2-7	CASSFSRSGSYEQYF	TGTGCCAGCAGTTTCTCTCGTTCAGGATCCTACGAGCAGTACTTC
16	-	TRBV11-2	TRBD1	TRBJ2-2	CASSSSGTGIPGELFF	TGTGCCAGCAGCTCCTCCGGGACAGGTATCCCCGGGGAGCTGTTTTTT
17	many	TRBV7-2	-	TRBJ2-1	CASSPHNPILKGNEQFF	TGTGCCAGCAGCCCCCACAATCCGATCTTAAAGGGCAATGAGCAGTTCTTC
12	-	TRBV6-2/TRBV6-3	-	TRBJ2-1	CASRRRSGEQFF	TGTGCCAGCAGACGGAGATCGGGTGAGCAGTTCTTC
15	many	TRBV7-8	TRBD1	TRBJ2-7	CASRRQPGQNYEQYF	TGTGCCAGCAGACGACAGCCGGGACAGAACTACGAGCAGTACTTC
15	-	TRBV24-1	TRBD2	TRBJ2-1	CATSDPGGPGNEQFF	TGTGCCACCAGTGACCCGGGAGGGCCCGGTAATGAGCAGTTCTTC
15	-	TRBV7-9	TRBD2	TRBJ2-1	CASSGPAGLRNEQFF	TGTGCCAGCAGCGGCCCAGCGGGATTGAGGAATGAGCAGTTCTTC
14	many	TRBV7-2	-	TRBJ2-7	CASSLVRESYEQYF	TGTGCCAGCAGCTTAGTTCGGGAATCCTACGAGCAGTACTTC
15	many	TRBV7-2	TRBD2	TRBJ2-5	CASSLRLAAQETQYF	TGTGCCAGCAGCCTCCGACTAGCAGCTCAAGAGACCCAGTACTTC
13	-	TRBV12-3/TRBV12-4	TRBD1	TRBJ1-1	CASSRGLSTEAFF	TGTGCCAGCAGCAGGGGGCTGAGCACTGAAGCTTTCTTT
14	-	TRBV12-3/TRBV12-4	-	TRBJ2-1	CASSQLPGRNPPFF	TGTGCCAGCAGCCAACTACCGGGCCGTAACCCCCCGTTCTTC
15	-	TRBV2	-	TRBJ2-7	CASASRGLGGYGQYF	TGTGCCAGCGCCAGCCGGGGGCTAGGGGGCTATGGACAGTACTTC
14	-	TRBV11-2	-	TRBJ2-7	CASSLAASRYEQYF	TGTGCCAGCAGCTTAGCCGCCTCCCGTTACGAGCAGTACTTC
13	few	TRBV12-5	TRBD1	TRBJ1-1	CASGRQGRTEAFF	TGTGCTAGTGGCCGACAGGGTAGAACTGAAGCTTTCTTT
13	few	TRBV27	-	TRBJ1-2	CASSLGPPYGYTF	TGTGCCAGCAGTTTAGGCCCTCCCTATGGCTACACCTTC
16	many	TRBV7-2	TRBD1	TRBJ1-2	CASSRAGTGVNYGYTF	TGTGCCAGCAGTCGAGCCGGGACAGGGGTTAACTATGGCTACACCTTC
14	-	TRBV4-1	-	TRBJ2-3	CASSQDRGLGTQYF	TGCGCCAGCAGCCAAGATCGAGGGCTAGGCACGCAGTATTTT
15	-	TRBV4-1	TRBD1	TRBJ1-2	CASSQETGGSSGYTF	TGCGCCAGCAGCCAGGAAACAGGGGGCTCCAGTGGCTACACCTTC
14	-	TRBV7-3	-	TRBJ2-1	CASSPGPGVHEQFF	TGTGCCAGCAGCCCCGGACCTGGAGTCCATGAGCAGTTCTTC
12	-	TRBV6-6	-	TRBJ1-2	CASRVTGNGYTF	TGTGCCAGCAGAGTAACCGGTAATGGCTACACCTTC
13	-	TRBV28	-	TRBJ2-2	CASSPVQVGELFF	TGTGCCAGCAGTCCTGTTCAGGTCGGGGAGCTGTTTTTT
17	-	TRBV23-1	-	TRBJ1-1	CASSPVAHRILNTEAFF	TGCGCCAGCAGCCCCGTGGCCCATAGAATTCTGAACACTGAAGCTTTCTTT
16	-	TRBV7-2	TRBD1	TRBJ2-5	CASTLTPGQGGETQYF	TGTGCCAGCACCCTTACCCCGGGACAGGGCGGGGAGACCCAGTACTTC